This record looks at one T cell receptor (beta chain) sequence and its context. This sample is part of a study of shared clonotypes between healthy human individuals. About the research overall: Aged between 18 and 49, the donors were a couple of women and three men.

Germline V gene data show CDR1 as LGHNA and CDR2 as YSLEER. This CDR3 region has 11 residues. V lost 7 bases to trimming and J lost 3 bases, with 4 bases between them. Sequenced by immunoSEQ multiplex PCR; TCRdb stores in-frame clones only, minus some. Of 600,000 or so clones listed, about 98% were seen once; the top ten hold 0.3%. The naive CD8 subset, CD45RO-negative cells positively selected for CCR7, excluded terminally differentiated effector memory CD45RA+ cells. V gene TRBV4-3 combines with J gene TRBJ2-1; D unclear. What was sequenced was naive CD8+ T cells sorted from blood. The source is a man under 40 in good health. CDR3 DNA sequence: TGCGCCAGCAACAACTACAATGAGCAGTTCTTC. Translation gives CASNNYNEQFF.